The clone carrying this T cell receptor (beta chain) has just a few counts. This specimen comes from a study of human T cells and chemical hapten exposure. The germline V and J ends were trimmed by 2 bases and 8 bases, with 4 bases remaining between them. This CDR3 spans 11 amino acids. Germline values: CDR1 MNHEY, CDR2 SVGEGT. Using its own MiXCR run on the RACE reads, TCRdb lists one record per CDR3 protein. The data show around 350,000 distinct CDR3 sequences, around 5% seen once. The time point was: pre-sensitization, week 0. Treatment specified: therapeutic diphenylcyclopropenone sensitization with weekly scalp DPC.

V usage is TRBV6-2 or TRBV6-3 and J usage is TRBJ2-1; no clear D gene. Specimen: whole blood, collected in connection with sensitization to the hapten diphenylcyclopropenone (DPC). The receptor comes from a young woman with alopecia areata. Some clones in this sample may be carry-over from other donors' samples. This CDR3 reads CASSYGYEQFF. CDR3 bases: TGTGCCAGCAGTTACGGATATGAGCAGTTCTTC.